This note documents a single T cell receptor beta chain sequence. This record comes from a study of blood T cell repertoires in COVID-19. Study overall: The samples span acute and convalescent COVID-19 from the United States, Italy and Spain.

Sequencing used immunoSEQ multiplex PCR; TCRdb keeps in-frame clones, though not all of them. In the table there are about 210,000 clones, around 82% of which are singletons. There are 14 residues in the CDR3. Germline loops: CDR1 WNHNN, CDR2 SYGVQD (reference sequence). The V end lost 3 bases, the J end lost 7 bases, and 13 bases lay between the germline ends. This TCR derives from a woman aged 40 to 50 with active or convalescent COVID-19. The chain has TRBV10-1 and TRBJ2-1; tentatively, D is TRBD2 (5 bases). Material for sequencing was peripheral blood. CDR3 DNA sequence: TGCGCCAGCAGTGATCTCGGGGTTCCGAATGAGCAGTTCTTC. Its protein is CASSDLGVPNEQFF.